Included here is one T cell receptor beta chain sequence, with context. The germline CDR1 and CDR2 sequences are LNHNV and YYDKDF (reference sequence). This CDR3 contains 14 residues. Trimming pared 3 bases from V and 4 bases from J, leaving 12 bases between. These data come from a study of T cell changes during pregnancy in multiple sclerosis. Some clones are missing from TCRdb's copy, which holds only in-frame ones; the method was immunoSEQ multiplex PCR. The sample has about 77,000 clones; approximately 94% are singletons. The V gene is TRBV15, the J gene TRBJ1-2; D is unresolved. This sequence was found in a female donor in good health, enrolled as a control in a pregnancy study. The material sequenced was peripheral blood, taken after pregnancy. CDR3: CATSSEGRSYGYTF. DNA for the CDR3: TGTGCCACCAGCAGCGAGGGCAGGTCCTATGGCTACACCTTC.